Detailed here is one T cell receptor beta chain. Assay used: immunoSEQ multiplex PCR; TCRdb lists only in-frame clones, some missing. This repertoire shows roughly 160,000 clones, around 80% found once; its top ten account for 9.5% to 15%. This entry is derived from a study of blood T cell repertoires in COVID-19. About the study: The cDNA or gDNA used as material had been derived from T cells, B-cell-depleted T cells, or PBMCs.

Germline values: CDR1 SNHLY, CDR2 FYNNEI. With V trimmed by 3 bases and J by 2 bases, 5 bases remained unmatched. The CDR3 sequence is 15 residues long. This rearrangement joins TRBV2 to TRBJ2-3; TRBD1 matches at 7 bases. The sequencing input was PBMCs or T cells enriched from blood (not recorded which). The receptor comes from a man over 45 who had recovered from COVID-19. Here the CDR3 DNA reads TGTGCCAGCAGTGAGGGACAGATCCTCACAGATACGCAGTATTTT. Protein sequence: CASSEGQILTDTQYF.